A single sample is the source of the 15 T cell receptor beta chains below, sequenced in a study of T-cell memory formation after mild COVID-19. MiXCR, applied by TCRdb to the 5' RACE reads, yields one record per CDR3 protein. The top ten hold roughly a fifth of the sample, which has about 400,000 distinct CDR3 sequences, about a sixth seen once. Sequenced: PBMCs or a T cell subset sorted from them (not recorded which). These receptors all stem from a man in his late teens or twenties who had mild COVID-19 (a few samples of this study predate the infection). Cell type and time point are not known.

This clonotype was observed many times. J is TRBJ1-2 and V is TRBV20-1, with D possibly being TRBD1 (5 bases). Deletions cut 0 bases from V and 4 bases from J, with 15 bases between. CDR3 size: 15 residues. CDR1 is DFQATT, CDR2 SNEGSKA, per germline (reference sequence). The CDR3 nucleotides read TGCAGTGCTAGAGATTGGGGCGGAGACCTCTATGGCTACACCTTC. As protein: CSARDWGGDLYGYTF.

This chain joins TRBV20-1 and TRBJ2-3; D is unresolved. The V end was cut by 6 bases, the J end by 1 base, with 8 bases between. This CDR3 is built from 12 residues. Germline V gene lookup returns CDR1 DFQATT and CDR2 SNEGSKA (reference sequence). The CDR3 region is CSADRGTDTQYF. The CDR3 DNA follows: TGCAGTGCAGATCGGGGCACAGATACGCAGTATTTT.

The chain links TRBV30 to TRBJ2-7; D gene unclear. V lost 1 base and J 4 bases, leaving 5 bases between the germline ends. CDR1 GTSNPN and CDR2 SVGIG come from the germline V gene (reference sequence). The CDR3 covers 11 residues. DNA for the CDR3: TGTGCCTGGAGTGGACTTTACGAGCAGTACTTC. Translating it yields CAWSGLYEQYF.

The table lists this clonotype with a few counts. This sequence joins TRBV5-6 and TRBJ1-4; D ambiguous. The CDR3 is made up of 14 amino acids. V was shortened by 0 bases and J by 8 bases, with 11 bases between the two germline ends. CDR1 is SGHDT, CDR2 YYEEEE, per germline. CDR3 sequence: CASSLVTVQEKLFF. The DNA of the CDR3 is TGTGCCAGCAGCTTGGTCACAGTCCAGGAAAAACTGTTTTTT.

This clonotype occurred many times. The chain is built from TRBV29-1 and TRBJ1-1; no firm D call. Germline loops: CDR1 SQVTM, CDR2 ANQGSEA. This CDR3 region has 13 residues. V lost 2 bases, J lost 0 bases, and 7 bases lay in between. CDR3 protein: CSVEPFVNTEAFF. The CDR3, as DNA: TGCAGCGTTGAACCGTTTGTGAACACTGAAGCTTTCTTT.

This clonotype was counted between two and nine times. The rearrangement uses TRBV12-3 or TRBV12-4 and TRBJ2-7; 9 nucleotides line up with TRBD2. Trimming cost V 5 bases and J 2 bases; bases outside gene matches: 4. There are 14 residues in the CDR3. The CDR3 DNA follows: TGTGCCAGCAGTGCTAGCGGGAAGGCCTACGAGCAGTACTTC. It encodes CASSASGKAYEQYF.

This clonotype turned up a few times. The chain joins TRBV5-1 to TRBJ1-2; no clear D gene. Germline CDR1 reads SGHRS; CDR2 reads YFSETQ. The CDR3 extends over 14 amino acids. V shed 2 bases and J shed 4 bases, with 12 bases lying between them. CDR3 bases: TGCGCCAGCAGCTTCAGCATAGTGGGCTATGGCTACACCTTC. Its translation is CASSFSIVGYGYTF.

The chain carries TRBV18 and TRBJ2-3; TRBD2 aligns across 9 bases. The CDR3 totals 17 residues. Germline V gives CDR1 KGHSH, CDR2 LQKENI. V trimming: 2 bases; J trimming: 1 base; junction bases outside the gene matches: 7. For the CDR3, the DNA is TGTGCCAGCTCACCAGGGAAGCGGGGGGCAGGCACAGATACGCAGTATTTT. It codes for CASSPGKRGAGTDTQYF.

The chain recombines TRBV5-1 with TRBJ1-6; 10 bases align to TRBD1. The trim removed 1 base at V and 10 bases at J, leaving 5 bases unmatched. Per germline, CDR1 SGHRS and CDR2 YFSETQ. This CDR3 region has 15 residues. DNA for the CDR3: TGCGCCAGCAGCTTGACGGGACAGGGGCGGTCACCCCTCCACTTT. Amino acids: CASSLTGQGRSPLHF.

The chain recombines TRBV12-3 or TRBV12-4 with TRBJ1-5; TRBD1 agrees at 7 bases. Germline trimming cut 3 bases from V and 4 bases from J; bases unmatched to any gene: 18. CDR3 length: 19 amino acids. CDR3 loop: CASSLSVGSPSTGNQPQHF. CDR3 sequence (DNA): TGTGCCAGCAGTTTGTCCGTAGGGTCGCCATCGACAGGGAATCAGCCCCAGCATTTT.

The chain employs TRBV4-1 and TRBJ1-6; 8 bases align to TRBD1. Germline loops: CDR1 MGHRA, CDR2 YSYEKL. There are 15 residues in the CDR3. The ends lost 5 bases at V and 3 bases at J; junction bases unmatched: 3. Here the CDR3 reads CASSTTGVYNSPLHF. The CDR3 nucleotides read TGCGCCAGCAGCACGACAGGGGTCTATAATTCACCCCTCCACTTT.

This clonotype was counted only a few times. This chain connects TRBV5-1 to TRBJ2-1; D ambiguous. CDR1 is SGHRS, CDR2 YFSETQ, per germline. This CDR3 contains 13 residues. The germline V and J ends were trimmed by 5 bases and 6 bases, with 12 bases remaining between them. The CDR3 reads CASRPRPANEQFF. The CDR3 DNA is TGCGCCAGCAGGCCGCGGCCCGCCAATGAGCAGTTCTTC.

Comments on this clonotype: Likely a read error: the CDR3 ends without its conserved phenylalanine or tryptophan. The gene calls are TRBV15 and TRBJ1-2; D uncertain. V lost 2 bases to trimming and J lost 1 base, with 5 bases between them. CDR3 length equals 13 residues. Germline-derived CDR1 and CDR2 are LNHNV and YYDKDF (reference sequence). The CDR3: CATSRLINYGYTL. Here the CDR3 DNA reads TGTGCCACCAGCAGATTGATTAACTATGGCTACACCTTG.

The chain carries TRBV12-3 or TRBV12-4 and TRBJ2-3; possibly TRBD2 for D (7 bases). Trimming stripped 1 base from V and 3 bases from J, with 14 bases between. This CDR3 region has 16 residues. CDR3 region: CASSLGSAGATDTQYF. CDR3 in DNA: TGTGCCAGCAGTTTAGGTAGCGCGGGGGCAACAGATACGCAGTATTTT.

This clonotype was observed a few times. The chain couples TRBV6-6 to TRBJ2-5; 8 nucleotides match TRBD1. The germline V gene has CDR1 MNHNY and CDR2 SVGAGI (reference sequence). V was pared by 3 bases and J by 5 bases, with 8 bases of the junction left unmatched. The CDR3 is 15 amino acids. The CDR3 nucleotides read TGTGCCAGCAGTTATACCGCAGGGGGCACGGAGACCCAGTACTTC. This translates into CASSYTAGGTETQYF.